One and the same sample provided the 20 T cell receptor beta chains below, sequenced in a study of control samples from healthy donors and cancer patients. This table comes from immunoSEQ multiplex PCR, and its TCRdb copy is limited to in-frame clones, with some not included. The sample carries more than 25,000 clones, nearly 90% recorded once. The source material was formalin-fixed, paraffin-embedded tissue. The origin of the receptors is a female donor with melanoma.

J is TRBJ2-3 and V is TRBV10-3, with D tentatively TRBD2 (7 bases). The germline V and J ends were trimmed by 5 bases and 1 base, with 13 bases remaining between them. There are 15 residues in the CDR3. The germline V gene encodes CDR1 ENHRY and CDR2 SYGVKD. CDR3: CAISLGGPRTDTQYF. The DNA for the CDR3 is TGTGCCATCAGTCTCGGGGGGCCCCGCACAGATACGCAGTATTTT.

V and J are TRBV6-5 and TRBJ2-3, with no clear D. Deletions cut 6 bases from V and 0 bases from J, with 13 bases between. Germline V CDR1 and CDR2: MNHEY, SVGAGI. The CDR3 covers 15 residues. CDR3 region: CASRLGFLSTDTQYF. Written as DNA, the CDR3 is TGTGCCAGCAGGCTGGGGTTCCTTAGCACAGATACGCAGTATTTT.

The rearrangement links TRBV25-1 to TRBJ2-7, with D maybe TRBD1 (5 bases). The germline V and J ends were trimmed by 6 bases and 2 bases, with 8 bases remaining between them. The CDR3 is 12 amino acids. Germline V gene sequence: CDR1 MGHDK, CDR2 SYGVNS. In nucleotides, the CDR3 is TGTGCCAGCAGCAGGGAAACCTACGAGCAGTACTTC. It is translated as CASSRETYEQYF.

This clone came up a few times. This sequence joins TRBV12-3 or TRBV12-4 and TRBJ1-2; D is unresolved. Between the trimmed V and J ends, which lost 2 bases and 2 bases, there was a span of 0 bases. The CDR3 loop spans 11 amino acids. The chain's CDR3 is CASSLNYGYTF. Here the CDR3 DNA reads TGTGCCAGCAGTTTAAACTATGGCTACACCTTC.

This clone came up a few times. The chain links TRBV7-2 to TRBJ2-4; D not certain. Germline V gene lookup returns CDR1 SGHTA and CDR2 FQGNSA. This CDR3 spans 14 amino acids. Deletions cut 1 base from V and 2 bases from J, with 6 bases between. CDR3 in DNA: TGTGCCAGCAGCTTAGGGGTGTCCAAAAACATTCAGTACTTC. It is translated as CASSLGVSKNIQYF.

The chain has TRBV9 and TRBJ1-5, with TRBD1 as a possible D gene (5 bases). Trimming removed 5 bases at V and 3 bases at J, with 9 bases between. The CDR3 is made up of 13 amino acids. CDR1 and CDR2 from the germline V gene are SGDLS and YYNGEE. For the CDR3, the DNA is TGTGCCAGCAGTGGGGACGACAATCAGCCCCAGCATTTT. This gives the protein CASSGDDNQPQHF.

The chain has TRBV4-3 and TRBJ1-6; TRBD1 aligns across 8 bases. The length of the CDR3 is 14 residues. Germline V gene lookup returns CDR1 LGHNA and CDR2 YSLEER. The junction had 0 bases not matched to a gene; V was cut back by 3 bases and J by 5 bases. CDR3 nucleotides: TGCGCCAGCAGCCAGGGACAGGATAATTCACCCCTCCACTTT. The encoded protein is CASSQGQDNSPLHF.

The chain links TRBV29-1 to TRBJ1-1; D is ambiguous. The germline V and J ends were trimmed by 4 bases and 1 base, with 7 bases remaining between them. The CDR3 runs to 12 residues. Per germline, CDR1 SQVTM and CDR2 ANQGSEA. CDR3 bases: TGCAGCGTTGGCCCGGAGAACACTGAAGCTTTCTTT. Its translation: CSVGPENTEAFF.

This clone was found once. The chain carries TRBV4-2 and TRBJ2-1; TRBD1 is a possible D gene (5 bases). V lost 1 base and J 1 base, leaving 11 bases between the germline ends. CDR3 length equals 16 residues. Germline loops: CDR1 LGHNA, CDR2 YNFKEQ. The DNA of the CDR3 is TGTGCCAGCAGCCAAGCAATGGGGCGGTCCTACAATGAGCAGTTCTTC. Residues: CASSQAMGRSYNEQFF.

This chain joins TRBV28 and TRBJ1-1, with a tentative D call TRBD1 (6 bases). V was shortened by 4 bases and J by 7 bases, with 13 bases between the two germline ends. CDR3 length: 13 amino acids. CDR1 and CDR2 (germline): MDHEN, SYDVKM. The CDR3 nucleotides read TGTGCCAGCAGTTCGCCGGGACATCATGAAGCTTTCTTT. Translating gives CASSSPGHHEAFF. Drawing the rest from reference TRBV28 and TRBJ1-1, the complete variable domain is DVKVTQSSRYLVKRTGEKVFLECVQDMDHENMFWYRQDPGLGLRLIYFSYDVKMKEKGDIPEGYSVSREKKERFSLILESASTNQTSMYLCASSSPGHHEAFFGQGTRLTVV.

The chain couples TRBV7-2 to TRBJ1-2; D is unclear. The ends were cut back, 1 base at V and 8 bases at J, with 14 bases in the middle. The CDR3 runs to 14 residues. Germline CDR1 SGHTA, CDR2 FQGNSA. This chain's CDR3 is CASSLDEGYRGYTF. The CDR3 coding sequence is TGTGCCAGCAGCTTAGATGAAGGATATCGCGGCTACACCTTC.

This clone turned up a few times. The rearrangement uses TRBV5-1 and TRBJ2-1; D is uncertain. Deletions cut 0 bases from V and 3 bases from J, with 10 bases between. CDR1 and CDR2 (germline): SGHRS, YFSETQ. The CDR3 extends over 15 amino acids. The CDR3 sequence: CASSLAVLFYNEQFF. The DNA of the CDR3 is TGCGCCAGCAGCTTGGCCGTGCTGTTCTACAATGAGCAGTTCTTC.

As DNA, the CDR3 is TGCGCCAGCAGCCCGGACAGGGGTAACTATGGCTACACCTTC. Translated: CASSPDRGNYGYTF. This sequence joins TRBV5-1 and TRBJ1-2; TRBD1 agrees at 9 bases. The CDR3 contains 14 residues. Germline V gene sequence: CDR1 SGHRS, CDR2 YFSETQ. V gave up 4 bases and J gave up 1 base; unmatched junction bases: 2.

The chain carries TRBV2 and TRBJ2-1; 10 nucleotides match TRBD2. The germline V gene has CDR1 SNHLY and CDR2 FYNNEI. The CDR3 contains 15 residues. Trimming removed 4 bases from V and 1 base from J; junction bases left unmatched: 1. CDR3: CASSASGRSYNEQFF. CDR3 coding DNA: TGTGCCAGCAGTGCTAGCGGGAGATCCTACAATGAGCAGTTCTTC. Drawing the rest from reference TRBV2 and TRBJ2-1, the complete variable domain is EPEVTQTPSHQVTQMGQEVILRCVPISNHLYFYWYRQILGQKVEFLVSFYNNEISEKSEIFDDQFSVERPDGSNFTLKIRSTKLEDSAMYFCASSASGRSYNEQFFGPGTRLTVL.

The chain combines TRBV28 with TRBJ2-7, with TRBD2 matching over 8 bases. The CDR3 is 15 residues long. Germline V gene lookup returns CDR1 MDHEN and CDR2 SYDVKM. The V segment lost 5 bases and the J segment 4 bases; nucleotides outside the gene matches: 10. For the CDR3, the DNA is TGTGCCAGCAGTCCTCACGGGACTAGTCGTTACGAGCAGTACTTC. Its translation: CASSPHGTSRYEQYF.

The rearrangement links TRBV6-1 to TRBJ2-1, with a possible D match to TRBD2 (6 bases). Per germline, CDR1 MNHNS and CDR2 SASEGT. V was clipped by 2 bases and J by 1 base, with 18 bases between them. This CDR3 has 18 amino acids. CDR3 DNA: TGTGCCAGCAGTGAACGGTTTGGGGGGAGTTGGTCCTACAATGAGCAGTTCTTC. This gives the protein CASSERFGGSWSYNEQFF.

The CDR3 sequence is CASKRTRNEQYF. The CDR3 DNA follows: TGTGCCAGCAAGCGGACAAGGAACGAGCAGTACTTC. The gene calls are TRBV2 and TRBJ2-7, with D perhaps assigned TRBD1 or TRBD2 (5 bases each). Germline CDR1 reads SNHLY; CDR2 reads FYNNEI. CDR3 size: 12 residues. The ends were cut back, 7 bases at V and 5 bases at J, with 12 bases in the middle.

This CDR3 is CASINIENTGELFF. The CDR3, as DNA: TGTGCCAGCATCAACATCGAGAACACCGGGGAGCTGTTTTTT. The genes are TRBV2 and TRBJ2-2; no clear D. Trimming left V 7 bases short and J 1 base short, with 10 bases between. Germline loops: CDR1 SNHLY, CDR2 FYNNEI. The CDR3 contains 14 residues.

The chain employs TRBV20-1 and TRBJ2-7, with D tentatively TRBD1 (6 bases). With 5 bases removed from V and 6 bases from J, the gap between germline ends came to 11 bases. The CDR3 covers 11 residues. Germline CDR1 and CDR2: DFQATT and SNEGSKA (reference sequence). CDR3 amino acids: CSAYREPEQYF. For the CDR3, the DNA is TGCAGTGCTTACAGGGAACCCGAGCAGTACTTC.

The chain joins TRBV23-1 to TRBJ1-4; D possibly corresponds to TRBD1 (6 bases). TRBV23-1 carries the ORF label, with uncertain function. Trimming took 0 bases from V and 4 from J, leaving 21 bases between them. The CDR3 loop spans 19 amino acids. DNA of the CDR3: TGCGCCAGCAGTCAATCTTGGCGAGATTCCGGGGGCGTTAATGAAAAACTGTTTTTT. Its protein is CASSQSWRDSGGVNEKLFF.